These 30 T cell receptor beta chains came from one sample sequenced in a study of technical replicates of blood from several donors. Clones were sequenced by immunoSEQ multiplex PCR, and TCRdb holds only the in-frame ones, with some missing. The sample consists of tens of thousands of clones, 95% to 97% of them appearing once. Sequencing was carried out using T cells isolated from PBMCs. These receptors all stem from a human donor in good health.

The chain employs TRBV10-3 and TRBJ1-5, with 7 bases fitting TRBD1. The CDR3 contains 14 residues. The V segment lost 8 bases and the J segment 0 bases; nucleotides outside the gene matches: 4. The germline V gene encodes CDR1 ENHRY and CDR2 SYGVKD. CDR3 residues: CAIQGTDSNQPQHF. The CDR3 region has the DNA TGTGCCATCCAAGGGACAGATAGCAATCAGCCCCAGCATTTT.

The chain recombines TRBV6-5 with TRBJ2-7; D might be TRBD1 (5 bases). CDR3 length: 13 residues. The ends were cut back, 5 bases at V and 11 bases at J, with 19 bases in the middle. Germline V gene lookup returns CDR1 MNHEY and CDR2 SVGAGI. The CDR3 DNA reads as TGTGCCAGCAGTACCAATCCCCAGGGAAGGGAGTACTTC. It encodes CASSTNPQGREYF.

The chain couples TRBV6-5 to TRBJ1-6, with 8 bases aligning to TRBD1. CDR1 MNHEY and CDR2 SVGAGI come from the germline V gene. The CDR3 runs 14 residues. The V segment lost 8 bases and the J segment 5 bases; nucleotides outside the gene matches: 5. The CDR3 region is CASRRGRHNSPLHF. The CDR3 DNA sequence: TGTGCCAGCCGCAGGGGGCGACATAATTCACCCCTCCACTTT.

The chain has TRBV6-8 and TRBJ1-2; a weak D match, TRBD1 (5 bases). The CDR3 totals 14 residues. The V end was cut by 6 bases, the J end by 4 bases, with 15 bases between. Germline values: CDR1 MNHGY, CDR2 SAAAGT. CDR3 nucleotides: TGTGCCAGCAGCCCTAGGGGCGTCTCCTATGGCTACACCTTC. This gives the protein CASSPRGVSYGYTF.

CDR3 coding DNA: TGTGCCAGCTCACCACCGTCCAGGGGAAACACCGGGGAGCTGTTTTTT. It translates to CASSPPSRGNTGELFF. The chain is built from TRBV18 and TRBJ2-2; TRBD1 might be the D (6 bases). The CDR3 contains 16 residues. Trimming stripped 0 bases from V and 2 bases from J, with 10 bases between. Germline CDR1 KGHSH, CDR2 LQKENI.

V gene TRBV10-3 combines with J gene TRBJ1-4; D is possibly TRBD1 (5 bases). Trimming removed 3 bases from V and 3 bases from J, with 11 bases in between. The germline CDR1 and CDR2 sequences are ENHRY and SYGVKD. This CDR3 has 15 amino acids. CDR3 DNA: TGTGCCATCAGTGACACCGGGGGACCTAATGAAAAACTGTTTTTT. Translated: CAISDTGGPNEKLFF.

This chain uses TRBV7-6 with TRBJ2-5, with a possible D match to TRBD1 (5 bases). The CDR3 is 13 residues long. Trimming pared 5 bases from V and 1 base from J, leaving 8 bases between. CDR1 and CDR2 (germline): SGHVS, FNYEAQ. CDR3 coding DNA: TGTGCCAGCAGCCGGACATTCCAAGAGACCCAGTACTTC. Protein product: CASSRTFQETQYF.

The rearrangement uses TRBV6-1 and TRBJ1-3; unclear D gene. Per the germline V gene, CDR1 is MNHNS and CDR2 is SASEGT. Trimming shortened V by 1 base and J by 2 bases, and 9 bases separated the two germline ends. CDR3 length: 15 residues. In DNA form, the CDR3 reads TGTGCCAGCAGTGAAGGTGGCCAAGCTGGAAACACCATATATTTT. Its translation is CASSEGGQAGNTIYF.

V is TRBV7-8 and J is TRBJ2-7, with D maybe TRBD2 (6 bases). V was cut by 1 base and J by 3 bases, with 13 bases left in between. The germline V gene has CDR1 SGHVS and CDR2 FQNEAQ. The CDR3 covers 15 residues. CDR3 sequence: CASSLVGRGVYEQYF. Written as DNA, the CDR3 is TGTGCCAGCAGCTTAGTGGGGCGGGGAGTCTACGAGCAGTACTTC.

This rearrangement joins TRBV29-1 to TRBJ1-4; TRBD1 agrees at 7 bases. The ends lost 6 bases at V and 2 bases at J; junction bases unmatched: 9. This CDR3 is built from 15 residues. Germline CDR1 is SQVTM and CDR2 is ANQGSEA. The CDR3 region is CSVTGAGATNEKLFF. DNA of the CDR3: TGCAGCGTCACAGGGGCAGGGGCGACTAATGAAAAACTGTTTTTT. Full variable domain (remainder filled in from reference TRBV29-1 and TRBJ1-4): SAVISQKPSRDICQRGTSLTIQCQVDSQVTMMFWYRQQPGQSLTLIATANQGSEATYESGFVIDKFPISRPNLTFSTLTVSNMSPEDSSIYLCSVTGAGATNEKLFFGSGTQLSVL.

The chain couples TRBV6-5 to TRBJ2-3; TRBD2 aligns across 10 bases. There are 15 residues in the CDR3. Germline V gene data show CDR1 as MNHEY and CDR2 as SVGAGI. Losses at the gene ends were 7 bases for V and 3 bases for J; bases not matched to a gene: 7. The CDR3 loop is CASMPSGRGTDTQYF. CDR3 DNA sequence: TGTGCCAGCATGCCTAGCGGGAGAGGAACAGATACGCAGTATTTT.

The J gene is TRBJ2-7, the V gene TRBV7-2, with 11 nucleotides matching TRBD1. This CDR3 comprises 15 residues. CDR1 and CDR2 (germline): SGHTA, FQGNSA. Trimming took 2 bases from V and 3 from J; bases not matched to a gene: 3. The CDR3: CASSLWTGGLYEQYF. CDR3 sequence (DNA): TGTGCCAGCAGCTTATGGACAGGGGGCCTCTACGAGCAGTACTTC.

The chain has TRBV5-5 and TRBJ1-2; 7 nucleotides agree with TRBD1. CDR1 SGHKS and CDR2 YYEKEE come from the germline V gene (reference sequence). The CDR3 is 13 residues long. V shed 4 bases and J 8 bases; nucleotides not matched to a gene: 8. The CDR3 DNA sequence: TGTGCCAGCAGCCGGACAGGCCCAGTCGGCTACACCTTC. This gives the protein CASSRTGPVGYTF.

Here the CDR3 DNA reads TGTGCCAGCGGAGCTAGCGGGAGAGCCTACGAGCAGTACTTC. It codes for CASGASGRAYEQYF. This chain uses TRBV5-6 with TRBJ2-7; 10 nucleotides match TRBD2. The CDR3 runs 14 residues. Germline-derived CDR1 and CDR2 are SGHDT and YYEEEE. V gave up 7 bases and J gave up 2 bases; unmatched junction bases: 6.

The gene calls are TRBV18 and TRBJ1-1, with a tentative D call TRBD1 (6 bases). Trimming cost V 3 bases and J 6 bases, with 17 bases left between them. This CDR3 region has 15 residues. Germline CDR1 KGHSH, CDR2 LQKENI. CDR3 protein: CASSPVYTGHAEAFF. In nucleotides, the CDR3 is TGTGCCAGCTCACCCGTTTATACAGGGCACGCTGAAGCTTTCTTT.

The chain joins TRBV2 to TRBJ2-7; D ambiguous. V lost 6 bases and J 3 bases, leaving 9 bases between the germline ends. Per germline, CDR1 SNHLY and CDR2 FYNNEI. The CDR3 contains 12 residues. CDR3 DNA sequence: TGTGCCAGCAGCGGGTCCCTCTACGAGCAGTACTTC. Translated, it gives CASSGSLYEQYF.

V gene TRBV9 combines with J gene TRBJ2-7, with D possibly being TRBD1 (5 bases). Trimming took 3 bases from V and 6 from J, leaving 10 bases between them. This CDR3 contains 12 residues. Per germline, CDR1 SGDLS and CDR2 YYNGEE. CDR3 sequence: CASSDRRGEQYF. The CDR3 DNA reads TGTGCCAGCAGCGACCGAAGGGGCGAGCAGTACTTC.

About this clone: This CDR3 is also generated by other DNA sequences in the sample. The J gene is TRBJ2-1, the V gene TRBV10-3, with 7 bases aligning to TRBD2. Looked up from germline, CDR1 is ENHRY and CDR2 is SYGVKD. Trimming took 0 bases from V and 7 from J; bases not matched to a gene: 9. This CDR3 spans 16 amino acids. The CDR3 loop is CAISESLAGVGNEQFF. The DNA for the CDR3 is TGTGCCATCAGTGAGTCACTCGCGGGAGTAGGGAATGAGCAGTTCTTC.

The CDR3 sequence is CASSHSDRAYEQYF. The CDR3 coding sequence is TGTGCCAGCAGCCATTCAGACAGAGCCTACGAGCAGTACTTC. This chain joins TRBV14 and TRBJ2-7, with D perhaps matching TRBD1 (5 bases). The V and J ends lost 3 bases and 2 bases respectively, with 11 bases between them. There are 14 residues in the CDR3. Per the germline V gene, CDR1 is SGHDN and CDR2 is FVKESK. The variable domain in full, completed from reference TRBV14 and TRBJ2-7, reads EAGVTQFPSHSVIEKGQTVTLRCDPISGHDNLYWYRRVMGKEIKFLLHFVKESKQDESGMPNNRFLAERTGGTYSTLKVQPAELEDSGVYFCASSHSDRAYEQYFGPGTRLTVT.

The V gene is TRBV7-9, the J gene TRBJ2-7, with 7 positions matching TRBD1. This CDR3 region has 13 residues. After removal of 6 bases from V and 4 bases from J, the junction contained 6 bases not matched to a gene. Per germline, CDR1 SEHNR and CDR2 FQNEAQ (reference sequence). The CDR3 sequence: CASRPDRAYEQYF. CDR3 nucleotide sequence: TGTGCCAGCAGACCAGACAGGGCATACGAGCAGTACTTC.

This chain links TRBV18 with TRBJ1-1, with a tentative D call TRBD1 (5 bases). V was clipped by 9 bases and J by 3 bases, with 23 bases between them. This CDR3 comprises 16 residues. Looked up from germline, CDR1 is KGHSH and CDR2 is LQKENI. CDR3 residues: CASSAGGWGRDTEAFF. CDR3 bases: TGTGCCAGTTCCGCGGGGGGTTGGGGGAGAGACACTGAAGCTTTCTTT.

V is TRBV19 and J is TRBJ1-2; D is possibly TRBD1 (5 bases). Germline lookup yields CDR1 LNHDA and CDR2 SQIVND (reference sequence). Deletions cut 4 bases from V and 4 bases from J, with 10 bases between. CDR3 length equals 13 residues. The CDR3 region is CASSNRRGYGYTF. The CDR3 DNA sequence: TGTGCCAGTAGTAACAGGAGGGGCTATGGCTACACCTTC.

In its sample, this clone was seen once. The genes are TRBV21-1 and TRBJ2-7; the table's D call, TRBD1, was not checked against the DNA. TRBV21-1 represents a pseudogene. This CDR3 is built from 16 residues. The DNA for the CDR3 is TGTGCCAGCACATCCGTAATCGGACAGGGGTCCTACGAGCAGTACTTC. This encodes CASTSVIGQGSYEQYF.

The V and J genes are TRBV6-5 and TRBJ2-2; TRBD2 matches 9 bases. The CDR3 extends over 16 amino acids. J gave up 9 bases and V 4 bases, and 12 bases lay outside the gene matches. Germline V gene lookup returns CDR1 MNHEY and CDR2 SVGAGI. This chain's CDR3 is CASSFSSGMILRELFF. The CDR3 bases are TGTGCCAGCAGTTTCTCTAGCGGGATGATTCTGAGGGAGCTGTTTTTT.

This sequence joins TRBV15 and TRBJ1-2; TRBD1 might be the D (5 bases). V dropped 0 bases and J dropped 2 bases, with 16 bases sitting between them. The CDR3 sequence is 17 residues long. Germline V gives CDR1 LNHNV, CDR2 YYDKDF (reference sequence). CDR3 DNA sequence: TGTGCCACCAGCAGAGATATAAGCGGGGCTTCAAACTATGGCTACACCTTC. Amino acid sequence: CATSRDISGASNYGYTF.

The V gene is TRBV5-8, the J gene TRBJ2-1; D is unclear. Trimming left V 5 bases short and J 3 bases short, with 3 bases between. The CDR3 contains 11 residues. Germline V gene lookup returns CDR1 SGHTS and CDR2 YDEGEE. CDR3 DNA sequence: TGTGCCAGCAGTCTCTACAATGAGCAGTTCTTC. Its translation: CASSLYNEQFF.

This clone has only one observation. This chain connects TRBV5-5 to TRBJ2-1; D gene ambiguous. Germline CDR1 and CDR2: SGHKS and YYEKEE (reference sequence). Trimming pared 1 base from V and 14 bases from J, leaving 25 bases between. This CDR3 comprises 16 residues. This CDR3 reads CASSLLGSSHNEYEFF. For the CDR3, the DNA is TGTGCCAGCAGCTTGTTAGGTAGCTCCCACAATGAGTATGAGTTCTTC.

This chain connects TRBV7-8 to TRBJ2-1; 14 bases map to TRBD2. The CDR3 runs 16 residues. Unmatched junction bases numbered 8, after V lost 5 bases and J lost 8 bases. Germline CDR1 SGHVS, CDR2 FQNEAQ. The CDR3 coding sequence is TGTGCCAGCAGCCCGGGACTAGCGGGAGTAATCGATGAGCAGTTCTTC. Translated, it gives CASSPGLAGVIDEQFF.

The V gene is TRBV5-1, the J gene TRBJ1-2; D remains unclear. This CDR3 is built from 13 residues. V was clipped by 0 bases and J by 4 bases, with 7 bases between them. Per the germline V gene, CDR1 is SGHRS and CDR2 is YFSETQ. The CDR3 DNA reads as TGCGCCAGCAGCTTGGACAGCTTCTATGGCTACACCTTC. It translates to CASSLDSFYGYTF. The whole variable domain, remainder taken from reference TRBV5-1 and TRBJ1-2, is KAGVTQTPRYLIKTRGQQVTLSCSPISGHRSVSWYQQTPGQGLQFLFEYFSETQRNKGNFPGRFSGRQFSNSRSEMNVSTLELGDSALYLCASSLDSFYGYTFGSGTRLTVV.

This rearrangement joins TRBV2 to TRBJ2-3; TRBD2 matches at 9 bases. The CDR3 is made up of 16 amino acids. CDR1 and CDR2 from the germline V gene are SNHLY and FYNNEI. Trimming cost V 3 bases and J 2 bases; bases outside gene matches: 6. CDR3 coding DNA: TGTGCCAGCAGTGAGGGACTAGCCCAATACACAGATACGCAGTATTTT. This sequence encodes CASSEGLAQYTDTQYF.